This TCR beta chain was identified in a study of CD8+ T cells in alopecia areata (dated by TCRdb to 2016 to 2019). Regarding the complete study: Treated patients were enrolled in an open-label pilot trial of oral tofacitinib, 5 to 10 mg twice daily, for moderate-to-severe alopecia areata. Tofacitinib-treated patients had biopsies at baseline and at 4 and 24 weeks of treatment, with a later scalp biopsy in several patients. High-throughput TCRbeta sequencing was used to examine T cell clonal expansion in alopecia areata in both the C3H/HeJ mouse model and human patients. Scalp tissue and sorted CD4+ and CD8+ peripheral blood T cells from patchy and totalis/universalis alopecia areata patients and from healthy controls were covered by human TCRbeta sequencing. Scalp clonality was compared across normal scalp (n=4), patchy alopecia areata scalp (n=8), and alopecia totalis/universalis scalp (n=8). Disease severity in treated patients was measured with the SALT score, which quantifies the percentage of affected scalp surface area. Amplification of TCRbeta CDR3 regions was done by immunoSEQ multiplex PCR using 35 Vbeta forward primers and 13 Jbeta reverse primers. RNA came from the PAXgene miRNA kit for fixed scalp, the miRNeasy kit for PBMCs, and the RNeasy kit for mouse skin. Tofacitinib was given for 6 to 18 months, followed by 6 months of follow-up off drug to assess delayed response and recurrence.

Points on this clone: Its antigen specificity is not known. Per-nucleotide qualities are absent, and no much larger clonotype sits a single base away.

The paper as a whole reports these results and caveats: Because the treated cohort was small and had just a single nonresponder, larger studies are needed to establish links between baseline CD8+ expansion and response. During tofacitinib treatment, many expanded lesional clones remained in scalp and blood, and this persistence may partly explain relapse after treatment is stopped. Scalp TCR repertoire analysis is complicated because resident alphabeta T cells in normal human skin are also sequenced, whereas mouse skin is dominated by gammadelta T cells. Compared with mice, TCR sequences shared between patients were less clear, possibly partly because of HLA diversity across the patient population. Compared with normal scalp, lesional scalp, particularly in alopecia totalis/universalis, had higher clonality and more expanded CD8+ clones, which suggests antigenic drive. Tofacitinib significantly lowered scalp clonality and the number of expanded CD8+ clones among the top 100 scalp clones.

Sequences SNHLY (CDR1) and FYNNEI (CDR2) are obtained from the germline V gene. Taken from cysteine to phenylalanine, the CDR3 has 15 residues. Kept here is only the CDR3 DNA, which spans 45 bases and is read in frame from base 1. The trim is 6 bases for V and 7 bases for J, with a gap of 21 bases between the germline ends. The time point label here, explained by the study, means: around 29 days on oral tofacitinib. Sample treatment or condition, as interpreted from the label and publication: oral pan-JAK inhibitor, 5-10 mg twice daily. Lesional scalp punch biopsies and peripheral blood were collected from alopecia areata patients. PBMCs were isolated by density centrifugation and stained for CD3, CD4 and CD8, and CD4+ and CD8+ T cells were sorted on a FACSAria. The protocol used for the library was the immunoSEQ multiplex PCR assay. RNA was extracted from all samples and reverse transcribed into cDNA, which served as template for TCR sequencing. SuperScript III was used to make first-strand cDNA, primed with a 2:1 mix of oligo-dT and random hexamers. Amplification bias was assessed with a synthetic immune receptor repertoire, and residual bias was removed computationally. Per the original workflow: Raw reads were preprocessed for error removal, and CDR3 was defined according to IMGT conventions as running from the conserved cysteine to phenylalanine. To get clonality, Shannon entropy was normalized by log2 of the number of productive unique TCRs and the result was subtracted from 1. Whether scalp clones were CD4 or CD8 was inferred by matching scalp TCRbeta sequences against CD4 and CD8 repertoires sorted from blood. TCRdb obtained this table from immuneACCESS and retained in-frame rearrangements with V and J assigned. These tables miss some clones; where compared with another copy, unresolved V genes account for less than half of the shortfall, and the remainder is unexplained. Clone size and V and J calls were adopted from that table, with D and trimming inferred from the DNA. The table for this sample lists over 150,000 clones; about three fifths of them were counted only once. The top ten hold approximately 3.3% of the sample.

The specimen comprised CD4+ T cells sorted from blood, sampled at week 4, from a patient treated with tofacitinib. The chain is encoded by TRBV2 joined to TRBJ1-2, with the D gene call left open. The TCR was taken from a human donor with alopecia areata. The CDR3: CASRASSGPSGGYTF. The bases read TGTGCCAGCAGGGCTAGTAGTGGACCTAGTGGTGGCTACACCTTC.